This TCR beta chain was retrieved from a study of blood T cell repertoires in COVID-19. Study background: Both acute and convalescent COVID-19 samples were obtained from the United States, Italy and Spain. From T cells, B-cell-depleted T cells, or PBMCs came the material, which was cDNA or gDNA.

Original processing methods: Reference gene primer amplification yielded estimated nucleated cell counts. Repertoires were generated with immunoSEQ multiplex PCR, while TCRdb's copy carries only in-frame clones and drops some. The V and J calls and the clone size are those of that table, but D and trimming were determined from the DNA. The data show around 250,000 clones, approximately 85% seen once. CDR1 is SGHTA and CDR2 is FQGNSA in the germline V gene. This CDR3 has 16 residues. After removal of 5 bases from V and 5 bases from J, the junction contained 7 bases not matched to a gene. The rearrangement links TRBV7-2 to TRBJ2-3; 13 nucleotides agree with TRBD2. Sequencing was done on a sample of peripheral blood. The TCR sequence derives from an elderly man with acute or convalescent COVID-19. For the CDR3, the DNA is TGTGCCAGCAGCCCCACTAGCGGGGGGGCTTTAGATACGCAGTATTTT. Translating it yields CASSPTSGGALDTQYF.